The present T cell receptor beta chain was sequenced within a study of control samples from healthy donors and cancer patients. V was cut by 5 bases and J by 0 bases, with 13 bases left in between. This CDR3 comprises 15 residues. Looked up from germline, CDR1 is SEHNR and CDR2 is FQNEAQ (reference sequence). Generated by immunoSEQ multiplex PCR, the TCRdb table keeps only in-frame clones and is missing some. This sample has 150,000 or so clones; about 94% occur once, and the top ten carry about 5.6%. The rearrangement joins TRBV7-9 to TRBJ1-1; no reliable D call. The TCR was taken from a man aged 40-55 years in good health. What was sequenced was blood. The CDR3 coding sequence is TGTGCCAGCAGCACTAGATCGGATATGAACACTGAAGCTTTCTTT. It yields the protein CASSTRSDMNTEAFF.